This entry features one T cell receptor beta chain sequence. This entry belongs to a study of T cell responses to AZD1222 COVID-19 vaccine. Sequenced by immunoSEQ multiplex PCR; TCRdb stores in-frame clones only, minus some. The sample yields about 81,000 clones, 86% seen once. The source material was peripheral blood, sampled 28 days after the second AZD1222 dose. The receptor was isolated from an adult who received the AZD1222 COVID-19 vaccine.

The CDR3 DNA sequence: TGTGCCACCGGGCAGGGTAGCGGCGAGCAGTACTTC. It codes for CATGQGSGEQYF. This chain connects TRBV24-1 to TRBJ2-7; D perhaps matches TRBD2 (6 bases). The germline CDR1 and CDR2 sequences are KGHDR and SFDVKD. This CDR3 has 12 residues. V was cut by 9 bases and J by 6 bases, with 14 bases left in between.